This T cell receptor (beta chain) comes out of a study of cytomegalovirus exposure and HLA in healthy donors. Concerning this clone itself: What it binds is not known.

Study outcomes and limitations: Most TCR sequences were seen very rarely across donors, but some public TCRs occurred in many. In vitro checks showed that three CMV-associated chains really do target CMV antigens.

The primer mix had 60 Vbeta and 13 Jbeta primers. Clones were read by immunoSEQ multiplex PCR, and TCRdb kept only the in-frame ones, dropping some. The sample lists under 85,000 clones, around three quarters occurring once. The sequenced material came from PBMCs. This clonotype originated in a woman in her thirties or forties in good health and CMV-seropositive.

CDR3 nucleotide sequence: TGTGCCAGCAGCAACAGGGTTAACTATGGCTACACCTTC. This sequence encodes CASSNRVNYGYTF. V gene TRBV28 combines with J gene TRBJ1-2, with D possibly matching TRBD1 (6 bases). The germline V gene has CDR1 MDHEN and CDR2 SYDVKM. The CDR3 contains 13 residues. V shed 6 bases and J shed 1 base, with 9 bases lying between them.